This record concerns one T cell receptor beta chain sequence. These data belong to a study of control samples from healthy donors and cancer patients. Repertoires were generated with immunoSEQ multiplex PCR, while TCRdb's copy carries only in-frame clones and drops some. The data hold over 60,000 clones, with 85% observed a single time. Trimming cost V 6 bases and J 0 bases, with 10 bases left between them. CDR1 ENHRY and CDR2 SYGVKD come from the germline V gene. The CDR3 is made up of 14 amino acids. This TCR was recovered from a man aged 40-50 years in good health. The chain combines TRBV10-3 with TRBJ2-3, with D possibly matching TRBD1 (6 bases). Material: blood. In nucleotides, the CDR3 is TGTGCCATCAGGTTGACAGGTAGCACAGATACGCAGTATTTT. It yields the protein CAIRLTGSTDTQYF.